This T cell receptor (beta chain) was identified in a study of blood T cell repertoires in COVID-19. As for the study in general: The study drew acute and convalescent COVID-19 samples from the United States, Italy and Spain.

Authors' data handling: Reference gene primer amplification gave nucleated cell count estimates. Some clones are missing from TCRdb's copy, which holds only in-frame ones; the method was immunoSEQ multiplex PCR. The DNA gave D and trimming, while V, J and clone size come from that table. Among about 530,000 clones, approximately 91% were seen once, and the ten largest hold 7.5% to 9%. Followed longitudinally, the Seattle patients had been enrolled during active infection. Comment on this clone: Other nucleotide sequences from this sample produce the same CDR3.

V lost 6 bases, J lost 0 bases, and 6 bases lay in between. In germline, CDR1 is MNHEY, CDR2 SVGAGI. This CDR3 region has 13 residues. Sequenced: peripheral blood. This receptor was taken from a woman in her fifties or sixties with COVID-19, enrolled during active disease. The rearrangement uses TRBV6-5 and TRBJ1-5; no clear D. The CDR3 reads CASSRYSNQPQHF. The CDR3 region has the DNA TGTGCCAGCAGCCGGTATAGCAATCAGCCCCAGCATTTT.